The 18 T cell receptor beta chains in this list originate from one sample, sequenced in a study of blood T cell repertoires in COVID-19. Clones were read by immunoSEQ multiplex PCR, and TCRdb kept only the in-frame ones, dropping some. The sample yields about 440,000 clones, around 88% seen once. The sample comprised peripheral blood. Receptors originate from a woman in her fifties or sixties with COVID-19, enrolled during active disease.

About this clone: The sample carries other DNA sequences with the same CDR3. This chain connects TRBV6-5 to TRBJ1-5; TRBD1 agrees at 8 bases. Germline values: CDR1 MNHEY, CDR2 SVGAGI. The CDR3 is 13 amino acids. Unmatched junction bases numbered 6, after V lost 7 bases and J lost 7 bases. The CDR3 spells CASTGQGDQPQHF. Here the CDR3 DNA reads TGTGCCAGCACCGGACAGGGAGACCAGCCCCAGCATTTT.

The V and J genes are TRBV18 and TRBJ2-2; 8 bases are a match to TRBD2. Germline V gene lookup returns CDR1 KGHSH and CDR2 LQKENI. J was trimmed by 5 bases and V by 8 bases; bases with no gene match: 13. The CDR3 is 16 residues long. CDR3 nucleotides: TGTGCCAGCCGCAACCCCACCTCGGGGGGGACCGGGGAGCTGTTTTTT. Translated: CASRNPTSGGTGELFF.

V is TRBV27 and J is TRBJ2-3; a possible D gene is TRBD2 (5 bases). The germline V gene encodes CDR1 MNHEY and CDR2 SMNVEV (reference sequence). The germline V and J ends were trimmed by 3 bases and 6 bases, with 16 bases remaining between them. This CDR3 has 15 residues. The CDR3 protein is CASSLDSFGGDTQYF. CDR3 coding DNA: TGTGCCAGCAGTTTGGACTCTTTCGGTGGGGATACGCAGTATTTT.

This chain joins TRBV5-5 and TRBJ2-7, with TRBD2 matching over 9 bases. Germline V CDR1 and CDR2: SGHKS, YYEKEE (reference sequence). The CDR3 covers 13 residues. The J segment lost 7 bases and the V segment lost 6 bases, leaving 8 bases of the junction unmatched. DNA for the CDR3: TGTGCCAGCAACATGGGACTAGCTCGTGAGCAGTACTTC. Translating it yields CASNMGLAREQYF.

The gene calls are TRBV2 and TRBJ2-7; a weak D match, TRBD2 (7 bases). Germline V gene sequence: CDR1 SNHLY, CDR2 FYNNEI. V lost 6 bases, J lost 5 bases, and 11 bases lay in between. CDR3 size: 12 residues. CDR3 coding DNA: TGTGCCAGCAGCCGGGGGGCCCACGAGCAGTACTTC. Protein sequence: CASSRGAHEQYF.

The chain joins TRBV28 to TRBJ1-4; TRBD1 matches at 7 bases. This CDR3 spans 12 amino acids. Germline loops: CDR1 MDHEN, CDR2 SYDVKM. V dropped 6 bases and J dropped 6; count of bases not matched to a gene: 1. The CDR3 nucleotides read TGTGCCAGCAGACAGGGGTATGAAAAACTGTTTTTT. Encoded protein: CASRQGYEKLFF.

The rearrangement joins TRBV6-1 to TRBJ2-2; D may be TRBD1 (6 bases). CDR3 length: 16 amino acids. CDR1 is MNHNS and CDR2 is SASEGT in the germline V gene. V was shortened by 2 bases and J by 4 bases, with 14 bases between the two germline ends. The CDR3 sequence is CASSEYSGVLTGELFF. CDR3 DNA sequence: TGTGCCAGCAGTGAATATTCAGGGGTGCTCACCGGGGAGCTGTTTTTT.

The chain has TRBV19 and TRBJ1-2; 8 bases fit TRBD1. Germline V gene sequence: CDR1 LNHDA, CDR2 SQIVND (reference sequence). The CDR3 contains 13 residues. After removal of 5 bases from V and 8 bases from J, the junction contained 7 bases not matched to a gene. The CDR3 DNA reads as TGTGCCAGTAGTCCCCAGGGGGCGAGGGGCTACACCTTC. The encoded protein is CASSPQGARGYTF.

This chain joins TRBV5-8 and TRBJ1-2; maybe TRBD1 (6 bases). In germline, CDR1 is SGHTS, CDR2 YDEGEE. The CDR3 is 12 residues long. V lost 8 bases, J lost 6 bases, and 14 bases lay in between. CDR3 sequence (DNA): TGTGCCAGTAGACAGGTAGTCCATGGCTACACCTTC. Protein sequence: CASRQVVHGYTF. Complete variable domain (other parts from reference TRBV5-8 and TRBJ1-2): EAGVTQSPTHLIKTRGQQATLRCSPISGHTSVYWYQQALGLGLQFLLWYDEGEERNRGNFPPRFSGRQFPNYSSELNVNALELEDSALYLCASRQVVHGYTFGSGTRLTVV.

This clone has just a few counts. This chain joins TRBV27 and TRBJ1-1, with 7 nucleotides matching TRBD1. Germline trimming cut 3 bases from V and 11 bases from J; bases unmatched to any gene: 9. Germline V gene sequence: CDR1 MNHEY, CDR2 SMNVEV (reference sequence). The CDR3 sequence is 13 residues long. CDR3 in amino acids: CASSFRVRQGAFF. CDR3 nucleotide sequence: TGTGCCAGCAGTTTTCGGGTGAGACAGGGTGCTTTCTTT.

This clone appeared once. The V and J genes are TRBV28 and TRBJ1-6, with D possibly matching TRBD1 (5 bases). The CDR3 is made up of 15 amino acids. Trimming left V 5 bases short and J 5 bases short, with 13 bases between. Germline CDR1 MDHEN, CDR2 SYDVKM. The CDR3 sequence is CASSTPTGDNSPLHF. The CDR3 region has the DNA TGTGCCAGCAGTACCCCAACGGGGGATAATTCACCCCTCCACTTT.

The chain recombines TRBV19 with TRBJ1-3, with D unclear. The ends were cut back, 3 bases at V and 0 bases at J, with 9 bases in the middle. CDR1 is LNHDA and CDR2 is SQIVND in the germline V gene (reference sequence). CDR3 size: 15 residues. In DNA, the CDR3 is TGTGCCAGTAGTATCGGGTCCATCTCTGGAAACACCATATATTTT. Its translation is CASSIGSISGNTIYF.

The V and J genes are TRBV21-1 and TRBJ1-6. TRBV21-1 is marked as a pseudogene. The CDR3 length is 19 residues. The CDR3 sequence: CASSTPPTRGDGSNSPLHF. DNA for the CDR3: TGTGCCAGCAGCACCCCTCCTACGCGCGGTGACGGGTCTAATTCACCCCTCCACTTT.

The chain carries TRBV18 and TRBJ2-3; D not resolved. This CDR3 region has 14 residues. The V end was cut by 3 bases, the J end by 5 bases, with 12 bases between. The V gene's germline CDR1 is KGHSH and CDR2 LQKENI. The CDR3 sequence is CASSPSVIRDTQYF. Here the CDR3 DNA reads TGTGCCAGCTCACCTTCGGTGATAAGAGATACGCAGTATTTT.

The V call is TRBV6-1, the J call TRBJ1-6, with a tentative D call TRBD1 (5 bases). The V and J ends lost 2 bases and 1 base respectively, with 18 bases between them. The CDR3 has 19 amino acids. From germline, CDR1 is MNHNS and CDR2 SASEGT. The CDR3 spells CASSERGRVGVSYNSPLHF. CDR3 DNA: TGTGCCAGCAGTGAACGAGGCAGGGTCGGAGTATCCTATAATTCACCCCTCCACTTT.

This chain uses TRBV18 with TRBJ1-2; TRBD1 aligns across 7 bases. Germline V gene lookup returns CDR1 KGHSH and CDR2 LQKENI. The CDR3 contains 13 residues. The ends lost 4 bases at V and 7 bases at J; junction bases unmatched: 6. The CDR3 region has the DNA TGTGCCAGCTCACAGGGGGCGATTAGTGGCTACACCTTC. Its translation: CASSQGAISGYTF.

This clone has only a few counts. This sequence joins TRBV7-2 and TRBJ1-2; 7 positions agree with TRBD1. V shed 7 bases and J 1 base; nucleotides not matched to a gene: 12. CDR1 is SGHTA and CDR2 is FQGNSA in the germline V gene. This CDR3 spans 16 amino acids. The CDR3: CASTSKGTAYNYGYTF. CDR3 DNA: TGTGCCAGCACCTCCAAGGGGACAGCTTATAACTATGGCTACACCTTC.

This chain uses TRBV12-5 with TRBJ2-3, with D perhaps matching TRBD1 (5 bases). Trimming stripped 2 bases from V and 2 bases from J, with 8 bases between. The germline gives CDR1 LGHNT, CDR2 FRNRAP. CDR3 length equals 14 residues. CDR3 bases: TGTGCTAGTGGTTTGCCAGGGCCCACAGATACGCAGTATTTT. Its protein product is CASGLPGPTDTQYF.